These 28 T cell receptor beta chains share one sample of origin, sequenced in a study of blood T cell repertoires in COVID-19. Profiled with immunoSEQ multiplex PCR; TCRdb holds only in-frame clones, not every one. The sample carries some 320,000 clones, 89% recorded once. What was sequenced was PBMCs or T cells enriched from blood (not recorded which). The receptors originated from a man aged 55 to 70 who had recovered from COVID-19.

The V gene is TRBV3-1 (or the pseudogene TRBV3-2), the J gene TRBJ2-5; weak D call: TRBD2 (6 bases). The V and J ends lost 1 base and 0 bases respectively, with 9 bases between them. The CDR3 sequence is 15 residues long. Germline loops: CDR1 LGHDT, CDR2 YNNKEL (reference sequence). The CDR3 nucleotides are TGTGCCAGCAGCCAAGGGGGAGGTTACCAAGAGACCCAGTACTTC. As protein: CASSQGGGYQETQYF.

The rearrangement links TRBV28 to TRBJ1-5, with TRBD1 matching 7 bases. CDR1 is MDHEN and CDR2 is SYDVKM in the germline V gene. This CDR3 is 13 amino acids long. Trimming at V came to 6 bases and at J to 3 bases, leaving 2 bases not matched to a gene. CDR3 region: CASRQGNNQPQHF. The CDR3 bases are TGTGCCAGCAGACAGGGGAACAATCAGCCCCAGCATTTT.

The chain carries TRBV21-1 and TRBJ1-2; TRBD1 is the table's D call, not checked against the DNA. TRBV21-1 is a recognized pseudogene. The CDR3 length is 15 residues. The CDR3 DNA follows: TGTGCCAGCAGCAAAGAATCGGGACAGAACTATGGCTACACCTTC. Translation gives CASSKESGQNYGYTF.

The rearrangement uses TRBV11-2 and TRBJ2-3, with a tentative D call TRBD2 (6 bases). Per the germline V gene, CDR1 is SGHAT and CDR2 is FQNNGV. This CDR3 is 14 amino acids long. Trimming removed 0 bases from V and 4 bases from J, with 8 bases in between. This CDR3 is CASSLDRGSDTQYF. The CDR3 DNA follows: TGTGCCAGCAGCTTAGACCGGGGGTCAGATACGCAGTATTTT.

The V call is TRBV7-9, the J call TRBJ2-2, with D possibly TRBD2 on 6 matching bases. V lost 8 bases and J lost 1, with 11 bases in between. This CDR3 is 14 amino acids long. Germline CDR1 is SEHNR and CDR2 is FQNEAQ (reference sequence). CDR3 protein: CASGVAVNTGELFF. In nucleotides, the CDR3 is TGTGCCAGCGGGGTAGCGGTGAACACCGGGGAGCTGTTTTTT.

V usage is TRBV18 and J usage is TRBJ1-2; 8 bases align to TRBD1. The junction had 12 bases not matched to a gene; V was cut back by 3 bases and J by 3 bases. This CDR3 spans 17 amino acids. Germline V gene sequence: CDR1 KGHSH, CDR2 LQKENI. The CDR3 coding sequence is TGTGCCAGCTCACCTCAAACTCAGACAGGGGACTACTATGGCTACACCTTC. Translation gives CASSPQTQTGDYYGYTF.

The rearrangement links TRBV6-6 to TRBJ2-3, with D possibly TRBD2 on 6 matching bases. CDR1 and CDR2 from the germline V gene are MNHNY and SVGAGI (reference sequence). The CDR3 consists of 12 residues. V lost 4 bases and J 5 bases, leaving 7 bases between the germline ends. The CDR3 DNA reads TGTGCCAGCAGTTTTAGCGGAGATACGCAGTATTTT. Protein: CASSFSGDTQYF.

This rearrangement joins TRBV19 to TRBJ2-2, with 8 bases identical to TRBD2. The CDR3 extends over 15 amino acids. Germline CDR1 is LNHDA and CDR2 is SQIVND (reference sequence). After removal of 7 bases from V and 0 bases from J, the junction contained 4 bases not matched to a gene. The DNA for the CDR3 is TGTGCCAGTAAAAAAGCGGGAGCGAACACCGGGGAGCTGTTTTTT. Encoded protein: CASKKAGANTGELFF.

The J gene is TRBJ1-2, the V gene TRBV5-1; 10 bases agree with TRBD1. The J segment lost 4 bases and the V segment lost 4 bases, leaving 10 bases of the junction unmatched. Germline CDR1 SGHRS, CDR2 YFSETQ. This CDR3 is 16 amino acids long. In nucleotides, the CDR3 is TGCGCCAGCAGCCAAAACCCGGGACAGGGGCCCTATGGCTACACCTTC. It encodes CASSQNPGQGPYGYTF.

The chain joins TRBV11-2 to TRBJ1-1, with D possibly TRBD1 on 5 matching bases. This CDR3 has 16 amino acids. The V gene lost 5 bases and the J gene lost 0 bases, with 16 bases spanning the gap. CDR1 is SGHAT and CDR2 is FQNNGV in the germline V gene. CDR3: CASSLGVRGMNTEAFF. The CDR3 DNA follows: TGTGCCAGCAGCCTAGGGGTCCGGGGAATGAACACTGAAGCTTTCTTT.

The chain couples TRBV11-3 to TRBJ2-2; unclear D gene. Trimming left V 5 bases short and J 6 bases short, with 7 bases between. This CDR3 region has 12 residues. The germline CDR1 and CDR2 sequences are SGHNT and YENEEA. This CDR3 reads CASSTRAGELFF. DNA of the CDR3: TGTGCCAGCAGCACCCGCGCCGGGGAGCTGTTTTTT.

The V call is TRBV6-5, the J call TRBJ1-2; D possibly corresponds to TRBD1 (5 bases). CDR3 length: 14 amino acids. V lost 6 bases, J lost 4 bases, and 15 bases lay in between. Germline-derived CDR1 and CDR2 are MNHEY and SVGAGI. The CDR3 DNA reads TGTGCCAGCAGAACCACGGGGGTGGGCTATGGCTACACCTTC. Amino acid sequence: CASRTTGVGYGYTF.

The rearrangement links TRBV3-1 (or the pseudogene TRBV3-2) to TRBJ2-1; TRBD2 matches at 9 bases. The germline gives CDR1 LGHDT, CDR2 YNNKEL (reference sequence). The V gene end was trimmed by 0 bases and the J gene end by 7 bases; junction bases not matched to a gene: 10. There are 17 residues in the CDR3. The CDR3 loop reads CASSQELTAGGRNEQFF. CDR3 coding DNA: TGTGCCAGCAGCCAAGAGTTGACGGCGGGAGGGCGTAATGAGCAGTTCTTC.

The chain is built from TRBV7-2 and TRBJ2-1; 9 bases map to TRBD2. The CDR3 is 15 residues long. Trimming cost V 0 bases and J 7 bases; bases outside gene matches: 4. From germline, CDR1 is SGHTA and CDR2 FQGNSA. The CDR3 sequence: CASSLAAGGWNEQFF. CDR3 coding DNA: TGTGCCAGCAGCTTAGCGGCGGGAGGGTGGAATGAGCAGTTCTTC.

This chain joins TRBV20-1 and TRBJ1-5; a weak D match, TRBD1 (5 bases). Germline CDR1 reads DFQATT; CDR2 reads SNEGSKA (reference sequence). The ends were cut back, 3 bases at V and 1 base at J, with 13 bases in the middle. There are 15 residues in the CDR3. The CDR3 DNA sequence: TGCAGTGCTAGTATGCCAGGGCGAAGCAATCAGCCCCAGCATTTT. Its translation is CSASMPGRSNQPQHF.

The chain links TRBV2 to TRBJ2-5, with 9 bases identical to TRBD1. Per the germline V gene, CDR1 is SNHLY and CDR2 is FYNNEI. The junction had 11 bases not matched to a gene; V was cut back by 6 bases and J by 6 bases. This CDR3 is 15 amino acids long. In DNA, the CDR3 is TGTGCCAGCAGCTCGCCGGGACAGGGCATCCAGACCCAGTACTTC. Translated, it gives CASSSPGQGIQTQYF.

This clone was observed once. Other nucleotide sequences from this sample produce the same CDR3. The chain uses TRBV7-2 and TRBJ1-6, with TRBD1 matching over 7 bases. The CDR3 runs to 14 residues. J gave up 4 bases and V 5 bases, and 2 bases lay outside the gene matches. Germline V gives CDR1 SGHTA, CDR2 FQGNSA. This chain's CDR3 is CASSLQGYNSPLHF. The CDR3 DNA sequence: TGTGCCAGCAGCCTACAGGGGTATAATTCACCCCTCCACTTT.

J is TRBJ1-5 and V is TRBV4-1; 8 nucleotides align to TRBD1. The V segment lost 3 bases and the J segment 6 bases; nucleotides outside the gene matches: 7. Germline assignment: CDR1 MGHRA and CDR2 YSYEKL. The length of the CDR3 is 15 residues. The CDR3 region is CASSHLGQGSQPQHF. DNA of the CDR3: TGCGCCAGCAGCCATCTCGGACAGGGTAGTCAGCCCCAGCATTTT.

J is TRBJ2-3 and V is TRBV11-3, with 9 bases identical to TRBD2. Germline CDR1 and CDR2: SGHNT and YENEEA. CDR3 length: 16 amino acids. Unmatched junction bases numbered 8, after V lost 3 bases and J lost 4 bases. CDR3 in amino acids: CASSFGAGGSADTQYF. The CDR3 DNA sequence: TGTGCCAGCAGCTTTGGAGCGGGAGGCTCCGCAGATACGCAGTATTTT.

The chain uses TRBV19 and TRBJ2-7; 9 nucleotides line up with TRBD1. Germline CDR1 is LNHDA and CDR2 is SQIVND (reference sequence). The CDR3 is 13 residues long. The ends lost 5 bases at V and 12 bases at J; junction bases unmatched: 11. The CDR3: CASSGTGTGNRYF. The CDR3 DNA reads TGTGCCAGTAGTGGAACCGGGACAGGGAATCGGTACTTC.

With regard to this clone: Other DNA sequences of this sample code for an identical CDR3. J is TRBJ2-1 and V is TRBV9; 7 positions agree with TRBD2. CDR1 is SGDLS, CDR2 YYNGEE, per germline. V was pared by 4 bases and J by 1 base, with 5 bases of the junction left unmatched. The CDR3 covers 15 residues. The CDR3, as DNA: TGTGCCAGCAGCCGGGCGGGGGATTCCTACAATGAGCAGTTCTTC. It is translated as CASSRAGDSYNEQFF.

V is TRBV5-1 and J is TRBJ2-1; the D gene is possibly TRBD1 (5 bases). The germline V gene has CDR1 SGHRS and CDR2 YFSETQ. Deletions cut 4 bases from V and 0 bases from J, with 11 bases between. This CDR3 comprises 15 residues. The CDR3 loop is CASSPYRSSYNEQFF. Written as DNA, the CDR3 is TGCGCCAGCAGCCCATACAGGAGCTCCTACAATGAGCAGTTCTTC.

The chain couples TRBV11-2 to TRBJ1-3; a possible D gene is TRBD1 (5 bases). The CDR3 consists of 16 residues. Germline V CDR1 and CDR2: SGHAT, FQNNGV. Trimming took 6 bases from V and 4 from J, leaving 19 bases between them. The CDR3 sequence is CASSSIQGFVGNTIYF. The CDR3 DNA reads as TGTGCCAGCAGTTCGATTCAGGGTTTCGTAGGAAACACCATATATTTT.

The rearrangement links TRBV9 to TRBJ1-1; weak D call: TRBD1 (5 bases). Trimming removed 8 bases from V and 8 bases from J, with 16 bases in between. The CDR3 spans 12 residues. CDR1 is SGDLS, CDR2 YYNGEE, per germline. This chain's CDR3 is CASGRDLEEAFF. The CDR3 bases are TGTGCCAGTGGGAGGGACCTAGAAGAAGCTTTCTTT.

This chain links TRBV6-8 with TRBJ2-1, with 9 nucleotides matching TRBD2. Germline CDR1 MNHGY, CDR2 SAAAGT. This CDR3 has 17 amino acids. V was clipped by 2 bases and J by 3 bases; unmatched bases: 8. The CDR3 sequence: CASSYPRLADIYNEQFF. DNA for the CDR3: TGTGCCAGCAGTTACCCGAGACTAGCGGACATCTACAATGAGCAGTTCTTC.

The rearrangement joins TRBV4-2 to TRBJ2-7; TRBD2 agrees at 11 bases. The trim removed 2 bases at V and 0 bases at J, leaving 9 bases unmatched. Germline CDR1 and CDR2: LGHNA and YNFKEQ. The CDR3 runs 18 residues. CDR3 residues: CASSQSGSGTSGSYEQYF. CDR3 DNA sequence: TGTGCCAGCAGCCAATCCGGATCCGGGACTAGCGGCTCCTACGAGCAGTACTTC.

This clone was recorded once. This chain uses TRBV5-1 with TRBJ2-7; TRBD1 matches at 8 bases. Germline V gene lookup returns CDR1 SGHRS and CDR2 YFSETQ. V dropped 7 bases and J dropped 3; count of bases not matched to a gene: 15. This CDR3 is built from 16 residues. For the CDR3, the DNA is TGCGCCAGCCACCGAGCCGGGACAGGTGGTATCTACGAGCAGTACTTC. Protein sequence: CASHRAGTGGIYEQYF.

The CDR3 DNA reads TGTGCCAGCAGCCCAGGGGGAAATTATCAGCCCCAGCATTTT. The encoded protein is CASSPGGNYQPQHF. The V call is TRBV11-2, the J call TRBJ1-5; 7 bases agree with TRBD1. Germline-derived CDR1 and CDR2 are SGHAT and FQNNGV. This CDR3 has 14 amino acids. Unmatched junction bases numbered 6, after V lost 5 bases and J lost 5 bases.